Described below is a single TCR beta chain sequence and its context. This entry comes from a study of blood T cell repertoires in COVID-19. Study details: COVID-19 samples collected from the United States, Italy and Spain covered acute and convalescent phases. Sample material is recorded as cDNA or gDNA derived from T cells, B-cell-depleted T cells, or PBMCs.

Germline V gives CDR1 MNHEY, CDR2 SMNVEV (reference sequence). There are 15 residues in the CDR3. Between the trimmed V and J ends, which lost 8 bases and 4 bases, there was a span of 19 bases. The authors' processing: The assay estimated nucleated cells by amplifying reference gene primers. Libraries were prepared by immunoSEQ multiplex PCR; TCRdb keeps only in-frame clonotypes and omits some of them. The V and J calls and clone size were taken over from that table, and D and trimming were inferred from the DNA. The data contain about 120,000 clones, 75% to 90% of them singletons. The V call is TRBV27, the J call TRBJ2-3, with TRBD1 as a possible D gene (5 bases). The sequence was collected from a woman between 65 and 79 years old with acute or convalescent COVID-19. Sequences were obtained from peripheral blood. The CDR3 DNA reads TGTGCCAGCTCGAAGTGGCAGGGAAGGGCAGATACGCAGTATTTT. Its translation: CASSKWQGRADTQYF.